This TCR beta chain was identified in a study of PD-1 blockade in classical Hodgkin lymphoma. Relapse after autologous stem cell transplantation occurred in every patient, and brentuximab vedotin exposure varied. CD4+ T cells were purified from thawed PBMCs by magnetic negative selection. Trimming pared 3 bases from V and 2 bases from J, leaving 2 bases between. In germline, CDR1 is SGHRS, CDR2 YFSETQ. There are 11 residues in the CDR3. Libraries were prepared by immunoSEQ multiplex PCR; TCRdb keeps only in-frame clonotypes and omits some of them. This table holds roughly 12,000 clones, almost 90% found once.

The source of this sequence is a human donor with classical Hodgkin lymphoma. Sequenced material: CD4+ T cells from blood, taken at baseline. The genes are TRBV5-1 and TRBJ2-5; D remains ambiguous. CDR3 DNA sequence: TGCGCCAGCAGCTCACAAGAGACCCAGTACTTC. Translating gives CASSSQETQYF.